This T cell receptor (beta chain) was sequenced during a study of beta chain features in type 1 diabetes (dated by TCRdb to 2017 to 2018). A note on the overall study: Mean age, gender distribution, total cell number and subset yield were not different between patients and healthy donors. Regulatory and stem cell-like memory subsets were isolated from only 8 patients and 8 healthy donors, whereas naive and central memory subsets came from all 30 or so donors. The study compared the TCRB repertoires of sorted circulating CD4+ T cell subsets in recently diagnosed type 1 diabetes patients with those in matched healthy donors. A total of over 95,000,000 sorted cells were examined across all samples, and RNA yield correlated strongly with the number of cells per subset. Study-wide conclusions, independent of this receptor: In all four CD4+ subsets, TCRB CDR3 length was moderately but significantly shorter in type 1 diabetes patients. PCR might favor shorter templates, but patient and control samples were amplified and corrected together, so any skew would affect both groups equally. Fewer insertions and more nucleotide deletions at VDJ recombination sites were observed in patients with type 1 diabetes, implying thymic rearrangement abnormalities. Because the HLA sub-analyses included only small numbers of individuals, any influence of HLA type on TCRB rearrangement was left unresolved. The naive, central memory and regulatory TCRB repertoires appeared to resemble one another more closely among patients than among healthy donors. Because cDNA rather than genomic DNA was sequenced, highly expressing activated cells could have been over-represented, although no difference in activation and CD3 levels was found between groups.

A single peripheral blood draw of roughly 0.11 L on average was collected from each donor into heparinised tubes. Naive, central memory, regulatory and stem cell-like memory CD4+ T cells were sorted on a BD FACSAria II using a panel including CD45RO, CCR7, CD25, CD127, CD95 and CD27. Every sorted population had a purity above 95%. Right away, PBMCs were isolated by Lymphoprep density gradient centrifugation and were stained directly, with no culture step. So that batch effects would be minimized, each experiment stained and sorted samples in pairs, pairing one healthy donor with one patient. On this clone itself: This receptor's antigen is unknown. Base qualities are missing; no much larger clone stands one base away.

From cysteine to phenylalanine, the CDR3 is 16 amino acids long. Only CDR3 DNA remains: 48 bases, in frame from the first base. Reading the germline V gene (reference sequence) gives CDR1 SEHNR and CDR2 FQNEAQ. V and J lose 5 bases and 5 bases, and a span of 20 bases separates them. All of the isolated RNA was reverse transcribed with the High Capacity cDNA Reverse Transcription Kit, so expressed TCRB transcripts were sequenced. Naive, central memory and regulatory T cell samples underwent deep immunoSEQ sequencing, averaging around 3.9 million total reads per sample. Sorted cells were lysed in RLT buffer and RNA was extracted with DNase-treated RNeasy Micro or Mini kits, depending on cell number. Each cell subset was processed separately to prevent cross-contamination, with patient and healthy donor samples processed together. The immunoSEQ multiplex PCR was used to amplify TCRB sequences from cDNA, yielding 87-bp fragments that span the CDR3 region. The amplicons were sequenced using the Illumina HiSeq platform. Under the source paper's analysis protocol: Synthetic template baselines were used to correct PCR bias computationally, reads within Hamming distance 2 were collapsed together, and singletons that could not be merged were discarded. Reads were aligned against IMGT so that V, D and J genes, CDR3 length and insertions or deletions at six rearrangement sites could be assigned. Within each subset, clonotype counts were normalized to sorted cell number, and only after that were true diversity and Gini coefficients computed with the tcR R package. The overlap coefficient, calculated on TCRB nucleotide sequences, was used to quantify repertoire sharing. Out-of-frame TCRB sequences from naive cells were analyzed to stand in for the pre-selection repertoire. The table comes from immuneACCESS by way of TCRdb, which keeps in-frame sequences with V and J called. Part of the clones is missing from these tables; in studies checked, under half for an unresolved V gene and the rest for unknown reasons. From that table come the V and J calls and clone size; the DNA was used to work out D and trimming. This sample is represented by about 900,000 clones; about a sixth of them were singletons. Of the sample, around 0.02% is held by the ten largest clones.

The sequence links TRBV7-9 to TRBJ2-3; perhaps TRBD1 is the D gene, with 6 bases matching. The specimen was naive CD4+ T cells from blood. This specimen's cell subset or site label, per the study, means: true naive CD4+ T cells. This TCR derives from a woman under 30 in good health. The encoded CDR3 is CASSPNWDKWEDTQYF. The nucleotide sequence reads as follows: TGTGCCAGCAGCCCTAATTGGGACAAGTGGGAAGATACGCAGTATTTT.